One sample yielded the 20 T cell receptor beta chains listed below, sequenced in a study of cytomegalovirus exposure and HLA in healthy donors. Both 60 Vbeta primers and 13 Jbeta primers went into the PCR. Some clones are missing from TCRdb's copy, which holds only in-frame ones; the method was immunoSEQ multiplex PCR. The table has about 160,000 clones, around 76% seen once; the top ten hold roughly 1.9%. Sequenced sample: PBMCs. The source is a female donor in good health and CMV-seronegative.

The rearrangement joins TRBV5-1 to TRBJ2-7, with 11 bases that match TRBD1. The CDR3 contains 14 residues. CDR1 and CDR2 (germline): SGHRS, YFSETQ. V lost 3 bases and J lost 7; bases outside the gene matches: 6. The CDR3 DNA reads TGCGCCAGCAGCTCCGGACAGGGGGCGTGGGAGCAGTACTTC. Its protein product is CASSSGQGAWEQYF.

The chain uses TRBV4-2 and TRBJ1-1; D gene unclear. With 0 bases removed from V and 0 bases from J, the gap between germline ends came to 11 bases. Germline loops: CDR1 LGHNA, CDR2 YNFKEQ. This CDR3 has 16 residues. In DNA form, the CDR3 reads TGTGCCAGCAGCCAAGAAAACCCAGAAGTGAACACTGAAGCTTTCTTT. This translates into CASSQENPEVNTEAFF.

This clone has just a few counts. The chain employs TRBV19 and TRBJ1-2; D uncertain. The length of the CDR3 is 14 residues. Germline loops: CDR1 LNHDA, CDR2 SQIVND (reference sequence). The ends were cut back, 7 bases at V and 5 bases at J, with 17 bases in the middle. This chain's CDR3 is CASTIQSLGYGYTF. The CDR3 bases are TGTGCCAGTACCATACAGAGCCTTGGGTATGGCTACACCTTC.

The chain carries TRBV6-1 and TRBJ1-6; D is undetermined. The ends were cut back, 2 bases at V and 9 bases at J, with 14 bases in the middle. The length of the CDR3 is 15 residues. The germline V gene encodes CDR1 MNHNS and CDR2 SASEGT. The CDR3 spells CASSERGNRVSPLHF. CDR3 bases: TGTGCCAGCAGTGAACGGGGAAATAGGGTTTCACCCCTCCACTTT.

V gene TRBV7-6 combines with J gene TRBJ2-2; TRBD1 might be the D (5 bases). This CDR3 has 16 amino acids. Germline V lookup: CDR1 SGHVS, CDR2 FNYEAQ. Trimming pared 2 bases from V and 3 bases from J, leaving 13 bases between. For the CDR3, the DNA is TGTGCCAGCAGCTTAACGGGCAGGGCCGACACCGGGGAGCTGTTTTTT. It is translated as CASSLTGRADTGELFF.

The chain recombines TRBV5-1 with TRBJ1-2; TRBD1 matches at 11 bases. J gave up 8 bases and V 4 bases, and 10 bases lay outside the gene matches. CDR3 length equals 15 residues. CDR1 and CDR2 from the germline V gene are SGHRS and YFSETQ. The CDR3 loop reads CASSDPGQGARGYTF. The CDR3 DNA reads TGCGCCAGCAGCGACCCTGGACAGGGGGCAAGGGGCTACACCTTC. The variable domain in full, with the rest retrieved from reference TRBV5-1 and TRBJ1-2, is KAGVTQTPRYLIKTRGQQVTLSCSPISGHRSVSWYQQTPGQGLQFLFEYFSETQRNKGNFPGRFSGRQFSNSRSEMNVSTLELGDSALYLCASSDPGQGARGYTFGSGTRLTVV.

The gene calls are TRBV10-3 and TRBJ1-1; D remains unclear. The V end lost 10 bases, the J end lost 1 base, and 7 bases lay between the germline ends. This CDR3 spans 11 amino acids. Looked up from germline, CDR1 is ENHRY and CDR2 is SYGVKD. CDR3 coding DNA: TGTGCCACCTTAGAGAACACTGAAGCTTTCTTT. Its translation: CATLENTEAFF.

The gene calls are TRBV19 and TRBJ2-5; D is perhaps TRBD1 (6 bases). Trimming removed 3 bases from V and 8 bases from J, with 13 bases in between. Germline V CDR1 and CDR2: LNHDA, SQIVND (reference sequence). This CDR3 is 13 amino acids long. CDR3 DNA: TGTGCCAGTAGTATCAGACAGGCGACAACCCAGTACTTC. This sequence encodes CASSIRQATTQYF.

In DNA, the CDR3 is TGTGCCAGCAGTGAACTTAGCGGGAGCGGAACCGGGGAGCTGTTTTTT. Amino acids: CASSELSGSGTGELFF. The chain joins TRBV6-1 to TRBJ2-2; TRBD2 aligns across 9 bases. V lost 2 bases and J lost 5; bases outside the gene matches: 6. CDR1 and CDR2 (germline): MNHNS, SASEGT. This CDR3 is built from 16 residues.

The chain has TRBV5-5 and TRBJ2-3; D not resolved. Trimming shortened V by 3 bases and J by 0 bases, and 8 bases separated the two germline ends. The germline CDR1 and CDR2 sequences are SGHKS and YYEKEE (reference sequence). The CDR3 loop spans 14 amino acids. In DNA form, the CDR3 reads TGTGCCAGCAGCTCGAGTTTAAGCACAGATACGCAGTATTTT. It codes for CASSSSLSTDTQYF.

CDR3 amino acids: CASSLMRADGYTF. In DNA, the CDR3 is TGTGCCAGCAGTTTAATGAGGGCGGATGGCTACACCTTC. The gene calls are TRBV28 and TRBJ1-2, with no clear D. The V end was cut by 2 bases, the J end by 6 bases, with 10 bases between. CDR1 is MDHEN, CDR2 SYDVKM, per germline. The CDR3 has 13 amino acids.

The CDR3 DNA reads as TGCGCCAGCAGTGACCGGGGAAGCGGGTACGAGCAGTACTTC. It specifies CASSDRGSGYEQYF. V gene TRBV10-1 combines with J gene TRBJ2-7; D might be TRBD2 (6 bases). Trimming shortened V by 3 bases and J by 4 bases, and 13 bases separated the two germline ends. CDR3 length: 14 residues. Germline CDR1 reads WNHNN; CDR2 reads SYGVQD (reference sequence).

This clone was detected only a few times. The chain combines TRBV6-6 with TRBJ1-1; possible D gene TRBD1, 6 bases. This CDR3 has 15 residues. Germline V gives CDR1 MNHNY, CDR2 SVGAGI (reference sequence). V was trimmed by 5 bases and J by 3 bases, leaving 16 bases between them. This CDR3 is CASSILGQTHTEAFF. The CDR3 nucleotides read TGTGCCAGCAGTATTCTAGGACAGACCCACACTGAAGCTTTCTTT.

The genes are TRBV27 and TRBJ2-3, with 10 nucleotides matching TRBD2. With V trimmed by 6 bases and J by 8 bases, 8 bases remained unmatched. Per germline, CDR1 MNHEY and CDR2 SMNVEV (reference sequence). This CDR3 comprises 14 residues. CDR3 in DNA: TGTGCCAGCAGGACCCTAGCGGGAGTTGGTACGCAGTATTTT. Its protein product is CASRTLAGVGTQYF.

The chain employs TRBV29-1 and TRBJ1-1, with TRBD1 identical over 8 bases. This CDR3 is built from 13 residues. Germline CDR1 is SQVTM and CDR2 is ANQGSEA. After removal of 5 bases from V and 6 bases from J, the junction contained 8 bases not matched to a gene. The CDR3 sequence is CSVNGQGIAEAFF. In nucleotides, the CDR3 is TGCAGCGTTAACGGACAGGGAATCGCTGAAGCTTTCTTT.

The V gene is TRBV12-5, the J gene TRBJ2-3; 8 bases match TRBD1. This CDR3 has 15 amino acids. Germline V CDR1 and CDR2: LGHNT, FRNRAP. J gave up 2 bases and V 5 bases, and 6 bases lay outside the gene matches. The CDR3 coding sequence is TGTGCTAGTGGTCCCAGGGACAGGATCACAGATACGCAGTATTTT. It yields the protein CASGPRDRITDTQYF.

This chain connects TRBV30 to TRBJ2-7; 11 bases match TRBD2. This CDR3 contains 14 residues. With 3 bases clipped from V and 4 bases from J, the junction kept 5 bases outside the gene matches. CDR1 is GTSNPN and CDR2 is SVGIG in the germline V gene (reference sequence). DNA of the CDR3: TGTGCCTGGAGCATAGCGGGGGGGCAATACGAGCAGTACTTC. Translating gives CAWSIAGGQYEQYF.

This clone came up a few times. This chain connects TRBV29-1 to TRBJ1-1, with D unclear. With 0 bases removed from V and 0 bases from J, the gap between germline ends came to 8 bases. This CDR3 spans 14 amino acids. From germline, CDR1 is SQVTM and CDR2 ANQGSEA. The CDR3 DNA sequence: TGCAGCGTTGAAGATTGGGCAGTGAACACTGAAGCTTTCTTT. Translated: CSVEDWAVNTEAFF.

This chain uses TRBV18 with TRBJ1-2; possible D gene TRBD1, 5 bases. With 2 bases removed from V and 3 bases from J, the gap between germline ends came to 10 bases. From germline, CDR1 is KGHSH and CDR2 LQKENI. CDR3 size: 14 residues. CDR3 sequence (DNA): TGTGCCAGCTCACCATTGGGGCTGGACTATGGCTACACCTTC. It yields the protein CASSPLGLDYGYTF. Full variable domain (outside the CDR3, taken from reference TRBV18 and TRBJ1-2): NAGVMQNPRHLVRRRGQEARLRCSPMKGHSHVYWYRQLPEEGLKFMVYLQKENIIDESGMPKERFSAEFPKEGPSILRIQQVVRGDSAAYFCASSPLGLDYGYTFGSGTRLTVV.

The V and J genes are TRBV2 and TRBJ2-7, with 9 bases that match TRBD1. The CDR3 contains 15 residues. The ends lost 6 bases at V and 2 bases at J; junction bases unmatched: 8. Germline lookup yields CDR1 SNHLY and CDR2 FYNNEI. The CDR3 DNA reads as TGTGCCAGCAGAAACCGGGACAGGGCTGCCTACGAGCAGTACTTC. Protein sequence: CASRNRDRAAYEQYF.